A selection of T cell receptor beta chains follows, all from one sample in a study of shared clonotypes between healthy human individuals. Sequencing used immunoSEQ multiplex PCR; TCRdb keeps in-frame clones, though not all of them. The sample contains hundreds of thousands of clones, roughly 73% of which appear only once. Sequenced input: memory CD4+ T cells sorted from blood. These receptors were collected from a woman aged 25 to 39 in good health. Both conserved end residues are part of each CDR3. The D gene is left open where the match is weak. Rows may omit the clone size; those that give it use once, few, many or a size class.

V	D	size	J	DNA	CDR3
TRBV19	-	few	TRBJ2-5	TGTGCCAGTAGCCCCCGGCCCTCTGGGACCCAGTACTTC	CASSPRPSGTQYF
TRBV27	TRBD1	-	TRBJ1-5	TGTGCCAGCCACCCGGGGGGCAGGGGGGGCAATCAGCCCCAGCATTTT	CASHPGGRGGNQPQHF
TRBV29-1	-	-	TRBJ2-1	TGCAGCGTTGAAGTCGAGATCTTCGACAAGCAGTTCTTC	CSVEVEIFDKQFF
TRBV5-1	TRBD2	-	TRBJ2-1	TGCGCCAGCAGCAAGGATTCGGGAGGGTACAATGAGCAGTTCTTC	CASSKDSGGYNEQFF
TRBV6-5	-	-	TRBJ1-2	TGTGCCAGCAGTTCCCCAACCTATGGCTACACCTTC	CASSSPTYGYTF
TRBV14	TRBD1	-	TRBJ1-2	TGTGCCAGCAGCCAAGTCGGGGGACAGTTGGGCTATGGCTACACCTTC	CASSQVGGQLGYGYTF
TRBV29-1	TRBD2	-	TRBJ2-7	TGCAGCGTTCCTAAATGGGGTAGCGGGCCCGAGCAGTACTTC	CSVPKWGSGPEQYF
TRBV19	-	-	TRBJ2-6	TGTGCCAGTAGTACCAGGGGCTCTGGGGCCAACGTCCTGACTTTC	CASSTRGSGANVLTF
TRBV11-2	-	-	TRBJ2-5	TGTGCCAGCAGCCCGACAGAGCAAGAGACCCAGTACTTC	CASSPTEQETQYF
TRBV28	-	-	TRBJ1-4	TGTGCCATAAAAGGGGGGGATTGGGAAAAACTGTTTTTT	CAIKGGDWEKLFF
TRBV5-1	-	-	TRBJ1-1	TGCGCCAGCAGCTTGGGGGATAGGGACAATCCTGAAGCTTTCTTT	CASSLGDRDNPEAFF
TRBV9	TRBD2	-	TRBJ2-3	TGTGCCAGCAGCGCTTTCCCTAGCGGACTCACAGATACGCAGTATTTT	CASSAFPSGLTDTQYF
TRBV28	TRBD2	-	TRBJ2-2	TGTGCCAGCAGTTTTCGACTAGCGGGAGCGTCCGGGGAGCTGTTTTTT	CASSFRLAGASGELFF
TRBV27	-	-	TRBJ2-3	TGTGCCAGCAGTGGGGCGGGGAAAAGCAAAGCACCAGATACGCAGTATTTT	CASSGAGKSKAPDTQYF
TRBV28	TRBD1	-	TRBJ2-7	TGTGCCAGCAGTAATGGACAGGGGGCCTTCTACGAGCAGTACTTC	CASSNGQGAFYEQYF
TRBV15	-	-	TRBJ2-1	TGTGCCACCAGCAGAGATCGGGACCACCGAAGCAATGAGCAGTTCTTC	CATSRDRDHRSNEQFF
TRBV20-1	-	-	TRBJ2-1	TGCAGTCCCCCTGGGACTCGTGAGCAGTTCTTC	CSPPGTREQFF
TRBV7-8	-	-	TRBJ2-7	TGTGCCAGCAGCTTACGGGAAAATATGGACGAGCAGTACTTC	CASSLRENMDEQYF